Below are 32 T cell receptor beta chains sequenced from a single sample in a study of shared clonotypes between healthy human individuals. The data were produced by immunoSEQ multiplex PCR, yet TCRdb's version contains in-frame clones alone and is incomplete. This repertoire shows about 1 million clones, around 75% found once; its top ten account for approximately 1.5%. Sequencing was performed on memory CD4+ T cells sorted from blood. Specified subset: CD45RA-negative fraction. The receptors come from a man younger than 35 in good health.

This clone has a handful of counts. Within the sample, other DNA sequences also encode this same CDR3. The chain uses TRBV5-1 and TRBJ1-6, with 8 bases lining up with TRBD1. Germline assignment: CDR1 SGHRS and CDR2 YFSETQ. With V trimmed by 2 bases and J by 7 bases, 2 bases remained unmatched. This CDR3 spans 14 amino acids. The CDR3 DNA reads TGCGCCAGCAGCTTAGGGACAGGCAATTCACCCCTCCACTTT. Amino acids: CASSLGTGNSPLHF.

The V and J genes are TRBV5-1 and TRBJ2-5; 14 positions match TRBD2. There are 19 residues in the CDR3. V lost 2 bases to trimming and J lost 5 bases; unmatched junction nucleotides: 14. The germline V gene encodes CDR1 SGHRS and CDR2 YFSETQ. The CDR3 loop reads CASSFPSSGTSGRTETQYF. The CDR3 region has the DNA TGCGCCAGCAGCTTCCCCAGCTCCGGGACTAGCGGGAGAACGGAGACCCAGTACTTC.

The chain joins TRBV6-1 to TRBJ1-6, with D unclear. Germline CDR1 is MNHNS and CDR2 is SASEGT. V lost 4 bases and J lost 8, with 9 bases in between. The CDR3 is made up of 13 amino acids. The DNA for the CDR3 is TGTGCCAGCAGTGTCACTGATTATTCACCCCTCCACTTT. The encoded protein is CASSVTDYSPLHF.

CDR3 sequence reads: CAWSLLGDPRSYEQYF. The CDR3 DNA sequence: TGTGCCTGGAGTCTTCTAGGGGATCCACGCTCCTACGAGCAGTACTTC. V gene TRBV30 combines with J gene TRBJ2-7, with D tentatively TRBD1 (5 bases). The CDR3 consists of 16 residues. Trimming removed 2 bases at V and 0 bases at J, with 17 bases between. Per germline, CDR1 GTSNPN and CDR2 SVGIG (reference sequence). Supplemented by reference TRBV30 and TRBJ2-7, the full variable domain reads SQTIHQWPATLVQPVGSPLSLECTVEGTSNPNLYWYRQAAGRGLQLLFYSVGIGQISSEVPQNLSASRPQDRQFILSSKKLLLSDSGFYLCAWSLLGDPRSYEQYFGPGTRLTVT.

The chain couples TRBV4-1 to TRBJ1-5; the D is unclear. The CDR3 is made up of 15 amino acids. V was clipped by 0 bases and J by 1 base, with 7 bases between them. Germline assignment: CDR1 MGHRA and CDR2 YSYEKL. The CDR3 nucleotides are TGCGCCAGCAGCCAAGACAGATCCAGCAATCAGCCCCAGCATTTT. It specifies CASSQDRSSNQPQHF.

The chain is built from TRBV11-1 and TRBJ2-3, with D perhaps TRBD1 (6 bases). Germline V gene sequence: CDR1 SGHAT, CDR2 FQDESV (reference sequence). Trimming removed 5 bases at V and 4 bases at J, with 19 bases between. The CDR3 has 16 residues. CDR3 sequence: CASSPGTSGVADTQYF. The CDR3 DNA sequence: TGTGCCAGCAGCCCTGGGACAAGTGGGGTCGCAGATACGCAGTATTTT.

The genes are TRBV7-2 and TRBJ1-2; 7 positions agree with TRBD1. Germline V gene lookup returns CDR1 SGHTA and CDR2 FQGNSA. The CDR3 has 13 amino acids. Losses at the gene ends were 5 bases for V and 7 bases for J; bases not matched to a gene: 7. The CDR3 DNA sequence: TGTGCCAGCAGCACACAGGGGACCAGTGGCTACACCTTC. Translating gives CASSTQGTSGYTF. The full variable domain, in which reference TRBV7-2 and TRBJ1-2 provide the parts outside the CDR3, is GAGVSQSPSNKVTEKGKDVELRCDPISGHTALYWYRQSLGQGLEFLIYFQGNSAPDKSGLPSDRFSAERTGGSVSTLTIQRTQQEDSAVYLCASSTQGTSGYTFGSGTRLTVV.

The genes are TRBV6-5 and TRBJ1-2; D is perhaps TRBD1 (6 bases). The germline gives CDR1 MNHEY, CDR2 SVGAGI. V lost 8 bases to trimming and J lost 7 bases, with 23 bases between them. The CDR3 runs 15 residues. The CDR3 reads CASGRGDTRSTGYTF. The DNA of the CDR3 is TGTGCCAGCGGTAGAGGGGACACCAGATCCACTGGCTACACCTTC.

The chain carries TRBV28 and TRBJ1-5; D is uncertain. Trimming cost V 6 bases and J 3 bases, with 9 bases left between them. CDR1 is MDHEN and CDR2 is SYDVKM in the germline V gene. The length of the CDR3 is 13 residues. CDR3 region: CASRSGYNQPQHF. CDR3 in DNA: TGTGCCAGCAGAAGTGGGTACAATCAGCCCCAGCATTTT.

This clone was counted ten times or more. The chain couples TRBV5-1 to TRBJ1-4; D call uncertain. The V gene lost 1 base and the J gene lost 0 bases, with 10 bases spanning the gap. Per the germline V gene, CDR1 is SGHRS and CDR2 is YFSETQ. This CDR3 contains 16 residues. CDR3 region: CASSLTVAATNEKLFF. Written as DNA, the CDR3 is TGCGCCAGCAGCTTGACAGTCGCCGCAACTAATGAAAAACTGTTTTTT.

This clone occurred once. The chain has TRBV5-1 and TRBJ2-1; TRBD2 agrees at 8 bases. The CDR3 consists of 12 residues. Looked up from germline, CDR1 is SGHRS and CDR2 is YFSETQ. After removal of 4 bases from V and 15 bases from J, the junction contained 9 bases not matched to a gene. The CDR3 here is CASSTSAGAPFF. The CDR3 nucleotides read TGCGCCAGCAGCACCTCAGCGGGAGCCCCGTTCTTC.

CDR3: CASSLDRTDYGYTF. CDR3 nucleotide sequence: TGCGCCAGCAGCTTGGACCGGACAGATTATGGCTACACCTTC. The gene calls are TRBV5-1 and TRBJ1-2, with D perhaps matching TRBD1 (6 bases). V lost 0 bases and J 5 bases, leaving 11 bases between the germline ends. This CDR3 is 14 amino acids long. Per germline, CDR1 SGHRS and CDR2 YFSETQ. Full variable domain (rest looked up from reference TRBV5-1 and TRBJ1-2): KAGVTQTPRYLIKTRGQQVTLSCSPISGHRSVSWYQQTPGQGLQFLFEYFSETQRNKGNFPGRFSGRQFSNSRSEMNVSTLELGDSALYLCASSLDRTDYGYTFGSGTRLTVV.

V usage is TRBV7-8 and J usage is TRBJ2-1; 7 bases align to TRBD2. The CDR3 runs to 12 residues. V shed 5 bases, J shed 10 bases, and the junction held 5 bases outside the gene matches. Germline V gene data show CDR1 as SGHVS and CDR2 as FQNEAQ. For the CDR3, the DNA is TGTGCCAGCAGCCCAAAGGGAGGGGAGCAGTTCTTC. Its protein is CASSPKGGEQFF.

In DNA, the CDR3 is TGCAGCGTTGGCACAGGGGAGCCAAACTATGGCTACACCTTC. Amino acid sequence: CSVGTGEPNYGYTF. The chain combines TRBV29-1 with TRBJ1-2, with 7 bases that match TRBD1. J was trimmed by 2 bases and V by 4 bases; bases with no gene match: 7. The CDR3 has 14 amino acids. The germline V gene encodes CDR1 SQVTM and CDR2 ANQGSEA. Based on the CDR3 plus reference TRBV29-1 and TRBJ1-2, the full variable domain is SAVISQKPSRDICQRGTSLTIQCQVDSQVTMMFWYRQQPGQSLTLIATANQGSEATYESGFVIDKFPISRPNLTFSTLTVSNMSPEDSSIYLCSVGTGEPNYGYTFGSGTRLTVV.

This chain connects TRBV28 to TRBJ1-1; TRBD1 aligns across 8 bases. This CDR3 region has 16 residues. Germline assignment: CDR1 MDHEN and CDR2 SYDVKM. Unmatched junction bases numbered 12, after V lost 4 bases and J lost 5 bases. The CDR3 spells CASSSPAGGLGTEAFF. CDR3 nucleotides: TGTGCCAGCAGTTCCCCGGCAGGGGGCCTGGGGACTGAAGCTTTCTTT.

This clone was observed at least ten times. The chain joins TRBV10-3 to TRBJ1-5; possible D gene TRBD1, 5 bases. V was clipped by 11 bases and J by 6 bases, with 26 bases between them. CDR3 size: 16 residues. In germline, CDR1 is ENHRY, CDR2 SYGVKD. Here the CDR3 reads CASSGDPQIKGQPQHF. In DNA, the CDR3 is TGTGCCTCCTCGGGGGACCCCCAAATAAAAGGTCAGCCCCAGCATTTT.

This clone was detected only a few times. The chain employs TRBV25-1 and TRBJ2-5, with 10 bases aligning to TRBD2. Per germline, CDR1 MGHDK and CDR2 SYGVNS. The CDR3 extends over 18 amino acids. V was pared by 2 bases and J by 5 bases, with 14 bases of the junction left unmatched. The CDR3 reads CASSEGKRGGRAGETQYF. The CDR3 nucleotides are TGTGCCAGCAGTGAAGGGAAGCGGGGGGGCCGGGCAGGCGAGACCCAGTACTTC.

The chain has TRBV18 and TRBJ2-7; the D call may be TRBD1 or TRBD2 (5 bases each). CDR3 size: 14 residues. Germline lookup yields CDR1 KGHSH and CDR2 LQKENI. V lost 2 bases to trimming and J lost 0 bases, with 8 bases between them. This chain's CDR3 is CASSPGDGSYEQYF. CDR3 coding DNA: TGTGCCAGCTCACCAGGGGACGGCTCCTACGAGCAGTACTTC.

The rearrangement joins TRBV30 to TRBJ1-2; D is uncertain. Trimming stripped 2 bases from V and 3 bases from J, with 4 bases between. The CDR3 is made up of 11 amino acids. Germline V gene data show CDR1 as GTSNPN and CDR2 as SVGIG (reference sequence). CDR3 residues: CAWSKYYGYTF. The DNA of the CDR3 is TGTGCCTGGAGTAAATACTATGGCTACACCTTC.

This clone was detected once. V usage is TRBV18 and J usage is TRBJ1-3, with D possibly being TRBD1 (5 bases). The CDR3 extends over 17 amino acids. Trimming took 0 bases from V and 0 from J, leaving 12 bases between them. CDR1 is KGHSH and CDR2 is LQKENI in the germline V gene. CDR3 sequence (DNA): TGTGCCAGCTCACCACCCCGGGGCGCCGACTCTGGAAACACCATATATTTT. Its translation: CASSPPRGADSGNTIYF. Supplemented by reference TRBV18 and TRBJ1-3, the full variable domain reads NAGVMQNPRHLVRRRGQEARLRCSPMKGHSHVYWYRQLPEEGLKFMVYLQKENIIDESGMPKERFSAEFPKEGPSILRIQQVVRGDSAAYFCASSPPRGADSGNTIYFGEGSWLTVV.

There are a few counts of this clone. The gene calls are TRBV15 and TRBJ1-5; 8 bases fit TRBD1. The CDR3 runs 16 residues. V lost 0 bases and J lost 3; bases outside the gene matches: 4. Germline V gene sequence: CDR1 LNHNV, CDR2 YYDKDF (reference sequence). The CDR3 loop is CATSRDQTGVNQPQHF. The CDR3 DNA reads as TGTGCCACCAGCAGAGATCAGACAGGGGTCAATCAGCCCCAGCATTTT. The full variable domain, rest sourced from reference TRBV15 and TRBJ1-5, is DAMVIQNPRYQVTQFGKPVTLSCSQTLNHNVMYWYQQKSSQAPKLLFHYYDKDFNNEADTPDNFQSRRPNTSFCFLDIRSPGLGDTAMYLCATSRDQTGVNQPQHFGDGTRLSIL.

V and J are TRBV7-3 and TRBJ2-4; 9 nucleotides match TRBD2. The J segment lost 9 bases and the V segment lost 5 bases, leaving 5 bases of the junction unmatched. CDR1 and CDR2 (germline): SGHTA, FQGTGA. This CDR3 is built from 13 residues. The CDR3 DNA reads TGTGCCAGCAGCCCCGGAGCGGGGGGCATTCAGTACTTC. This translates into CASSPGAGGIQYF.

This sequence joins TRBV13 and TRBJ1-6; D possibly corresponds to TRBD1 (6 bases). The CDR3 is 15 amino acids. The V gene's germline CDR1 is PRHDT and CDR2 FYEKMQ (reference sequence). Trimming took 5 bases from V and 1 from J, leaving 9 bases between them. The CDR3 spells CASSIQGSYNSPLHF. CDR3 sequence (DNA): TGTGCCAGCAGCATACAGGGTTCCTATAATTCACCCCTCCACTTT.

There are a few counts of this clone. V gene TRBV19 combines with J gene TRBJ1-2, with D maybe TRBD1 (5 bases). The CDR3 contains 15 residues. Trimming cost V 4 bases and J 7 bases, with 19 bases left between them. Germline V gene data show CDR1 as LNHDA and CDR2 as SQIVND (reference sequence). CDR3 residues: CASSTTVGPSGGYTF. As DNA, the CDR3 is TGTGCCAGTAGTACGACAGTTGGCCCTTCGGGTGGCTACACCTTC. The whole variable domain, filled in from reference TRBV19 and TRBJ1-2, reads DGGITQSPKYLFRKEGQNVTLSCEQNLNHDAMYWYRQDPGQGLRLIYYSQIVNDFQKGDIAEGYSVSREKKESFPLTVTSAQKNPTAFYLCASSTTVGPSGGYTFGSGTRLTVV.

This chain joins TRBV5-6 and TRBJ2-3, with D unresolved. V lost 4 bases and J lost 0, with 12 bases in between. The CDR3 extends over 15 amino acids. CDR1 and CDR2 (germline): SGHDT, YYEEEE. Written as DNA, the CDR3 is TGTGCCAGCAGCCCCCTGGGCAGTAGCACAGATACGCAGTATTTT. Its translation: CASSPLGSSTDTQYF.

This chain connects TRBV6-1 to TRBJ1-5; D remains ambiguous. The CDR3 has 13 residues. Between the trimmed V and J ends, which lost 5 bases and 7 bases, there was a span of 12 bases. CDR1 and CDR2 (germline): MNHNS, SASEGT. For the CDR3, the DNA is TGTGCCAGCAGTTTAAGTCAGCCGCAGCCCCAGCATTTT. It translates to CASSLSQPQPQHF.

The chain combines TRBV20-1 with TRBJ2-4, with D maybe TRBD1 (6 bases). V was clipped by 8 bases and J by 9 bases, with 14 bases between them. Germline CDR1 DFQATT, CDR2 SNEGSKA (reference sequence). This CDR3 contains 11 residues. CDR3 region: CSWGQCFIQYF. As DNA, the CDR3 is TGCAGTTGGGGGCAGTGCTTCATTCAGTACTTC.

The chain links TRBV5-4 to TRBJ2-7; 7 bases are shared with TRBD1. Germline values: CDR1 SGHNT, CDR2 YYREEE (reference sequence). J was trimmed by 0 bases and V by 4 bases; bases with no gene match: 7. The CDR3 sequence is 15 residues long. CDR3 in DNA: TGTGCCAGCAGCGTGGGACAGACGAGCTCCTACGAGCAGTACTTC. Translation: CASSVGQTSSYEQYF.

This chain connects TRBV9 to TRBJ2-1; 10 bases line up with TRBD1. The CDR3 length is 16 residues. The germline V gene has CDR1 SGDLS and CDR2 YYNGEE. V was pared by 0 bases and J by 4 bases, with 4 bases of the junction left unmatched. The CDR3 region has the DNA TGTGCCAGCAGCGTAGCAGGACAGGGGGGATACAATGAGCAGTTCTTC. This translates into CASSVAGQGGYNEQFF. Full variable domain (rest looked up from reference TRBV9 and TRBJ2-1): DSGVTQTPKHLITATGQRVTLRCSPRSGDLSVYWYQQSLDQGLQFLIQYYNGEERAKGNILERFSAQQFPDLHSELNLSSLELGDSALYFCASSVAGQGGYNEQFFGPGTRLTVL.

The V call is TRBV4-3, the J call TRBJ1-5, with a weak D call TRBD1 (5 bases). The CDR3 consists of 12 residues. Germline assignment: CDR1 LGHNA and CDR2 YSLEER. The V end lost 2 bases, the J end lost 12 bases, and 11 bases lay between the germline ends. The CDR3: CASSQPPGVQHF. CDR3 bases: TGCGCCAGCAGCCAACCCCCGGGGGTCCAGCATTTT.

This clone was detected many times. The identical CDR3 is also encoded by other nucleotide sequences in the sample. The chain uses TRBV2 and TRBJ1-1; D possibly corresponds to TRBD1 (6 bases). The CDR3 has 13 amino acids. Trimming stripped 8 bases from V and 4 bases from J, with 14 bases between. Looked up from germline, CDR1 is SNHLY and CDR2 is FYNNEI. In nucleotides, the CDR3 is TGTGCCAGCCGAGGGGGGGCGCGCACTGAAGCTTTCTTT. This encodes CASRGGARTEAFF.

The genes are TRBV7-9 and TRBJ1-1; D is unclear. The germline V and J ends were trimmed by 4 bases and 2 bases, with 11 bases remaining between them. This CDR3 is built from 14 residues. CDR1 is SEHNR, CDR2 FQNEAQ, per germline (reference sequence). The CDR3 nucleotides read TGTGCCAGCAGCTCCCGCCTTCTAAACACTGAAGCTTTCTTT. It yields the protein CASSSRLLNTEAFF.